Each of the 8 T cell receptor beta chains below was sequenced from the same sample in a study of graft-versus-host responses after intestinal transplantation. Assay: immunoSEQ multiplex PCR; the TCRdb copy retains only in-frame clones and omits some. This table holds approximately 9,000 clones, 30% found once. The sequencing here drew on alloreactive CD4+ T cells from a mixed lymphocyte reaction culture, taken before intestinal transplant. Subset: CFSE-low proliferating T cells sorted from roughly 6-day pre-transplant mixed lymphocyte reaction (GvH or HvG direction). Receptor source: a human patient who received an intestinal transplant.

This sequence joins TRBV6-5 and TRBJ2-7; D is unresolved. The CDR3 has 13 amino acids. The germline CDR1 and CDR2 sequences are MNHEY and SVGAGI. V lost 3 bases to trimming and J lost 3 bases, with 9 bases between them. Here the CDR3 DNA reads TGTGCCAGCAGTTATTCAGCCGGCTACGAGCAGTACTTC. Its protein product is CASSYSAGYEQYF.

The chain carries TRBV5-1 and TRBJ2-3; TRBD2 aligns across 7 bases. In germline, CDR1 is SGHRS, CDR2 YFSETQ. Losses at the gene ends were 2 bases for V and 1 base for J; bases not matched to a gene: 1. The CDR3 contains 14 residues. The CDR3 DNA sequence: TGCGCCAGCAGCTTCCGGGGGGGCACAGATACGCAGTATTTT. It encodes CASSFRGGTDTQYF.

CDR3 nucleotides: TGCGCCAGCAGTCTCAATAGTCATTCGTGGGGCTGTGTAACCTACGAGCAGTACTTC. This translates into CASSLNSHSWGCVTYEQYF. The rearrangement links TRBV23-1 to TRBJ2-7; possible D gene TRBD1, 5 bases. TRBV23-1 is an ORF, and what it does is uncertain. The CDR3 runs 19 residues. Trimming stripped 4 bases from V and 2 bases from J, with 27 bases between.

This clone is labeled as medium-sized. V is TRBV27 and J is TRBJ2-1; no reliable D call. This CDR3 contains 15 residues. The V end lost 6 bases, the J end lost 0 bases, and 12 bases lay between the germline ends. Germline loops: CDR1 MNHEY, CDR2 SMNVEV (reference sequence). CDR3 coding DNA: TGTGCCAGCAGCGGAGTGCGGAGCTCCTACAATGAGCAGTTCTTC. This gives the protein CASSGVRSSYNEQFF.

The chain joins TRBV5-6 to TRBJ2-1; 12 bases line up with TRBD2. This CDR3 is 17 amino acids long. Trimming cost V 0 bases and J 3 bases; bases outside gene matches: 4. Germline CDR1 and CDR2: SGHDT and YYEEEE. The CDR3, as DNA: TGTGCCAGCAGCTTGGGGACTAGCGGGACCCTCTACAATGAGCAGTTCTTC. Translation gives CASSLGTSGTLYNEQFF.

This clone showed up just a few times. At one end the junction does not follow the germline gene, possibly because of a read error. The V and J genes are TRBV4-1 and TRBJ2-7; the D gene is possibly TRBD1 (7 bases). This CDR3 is 14 amino acids long. CDR1 and CDR2 (germline): MGHRA, YSYEKL. CDR3 DNA: TGTGCCAGCAGCCCCAATCAGGGGGGCTACGAGCAGTACTTC. Its protein is CASSPNQGGYEQYF.

The table lists this clone with a count of one. This sequence joins TRBV7-9 and TRBJ2-3; D possibly matches TRBD1 or TRBD2 (5 bases each). CDR1 is SEHNR, CDR2 FQNEAQ, per germline (reference sequence). V was trimmed by 7 bases and J by 6 bases, leaving 11 bases between them. The CDR3 contains 12 residues. CDR3 DNA: TGTGCCAGCAAGAAAGAGGGGGATACGCAGTATTTT. Translating gives CASKKEGDTQYF.

The count of this clone is one. The same CDR3 arises from other DNA sequences in this sample as well. The V call is TRBV11-2, the J call TRBJ2-1; unclear D gene. The germline V gene encodes CDR1 SGHAT and CDR2 FQNNGV. CDR3 size: 12 residues. V lost 1 base and J lost 7, with 5 bases in between. CDR3 in DNA: TGTGCCAGCAGCTTAGGGGTAAATGAGCAGTTCTTC. This codes for CASSLGVNEQFF. Full variable domain (rest looked up from reference TRBV11-2 and TRBJ2-1): EAGVAQSPRYKIIEKRQSVAFWCNPISGHATLYWYQQILGQGPKLLIQFQNNGVVDDSQLPKDRFSAERLKGVDSTLKIQPAKLEDSAVYLCASSLGVNEQFFGPGTRLTVL.